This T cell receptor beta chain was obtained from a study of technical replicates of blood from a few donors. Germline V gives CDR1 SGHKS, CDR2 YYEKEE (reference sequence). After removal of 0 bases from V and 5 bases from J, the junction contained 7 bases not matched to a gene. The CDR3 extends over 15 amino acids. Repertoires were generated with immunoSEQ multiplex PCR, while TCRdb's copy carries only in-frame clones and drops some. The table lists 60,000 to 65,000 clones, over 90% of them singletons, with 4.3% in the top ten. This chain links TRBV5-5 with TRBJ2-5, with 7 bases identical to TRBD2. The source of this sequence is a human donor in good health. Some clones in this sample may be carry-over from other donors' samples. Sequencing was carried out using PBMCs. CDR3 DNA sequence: TGTGCCAGCAGCTTGGTCGCGGGGGAATGGGAGACCCAGTACTTC. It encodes CASSLVAGEWETQYF.